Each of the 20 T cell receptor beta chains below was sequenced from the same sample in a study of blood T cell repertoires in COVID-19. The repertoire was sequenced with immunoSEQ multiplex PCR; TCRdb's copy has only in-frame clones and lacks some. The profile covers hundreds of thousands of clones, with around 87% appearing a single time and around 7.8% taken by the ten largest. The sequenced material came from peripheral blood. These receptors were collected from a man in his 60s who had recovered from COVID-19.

CDR3 bases: TGTGCCAGCAGTTCGGACAGTAACTATGGCTACACCTTC. Translated, it gives CASSSDSNYGYTF. The chain is built from TRBV6-5 and TRBJ1-2; weak D call: TRBD1 (6 bases). This CDR3 is 13 amino acids long. Between the trimmed V and J ends, which lost 4 bases and 1 base, there was a span of 7 bases. Germline lookup yields CDR1 MNHEY and CDR2 SVGAGI.

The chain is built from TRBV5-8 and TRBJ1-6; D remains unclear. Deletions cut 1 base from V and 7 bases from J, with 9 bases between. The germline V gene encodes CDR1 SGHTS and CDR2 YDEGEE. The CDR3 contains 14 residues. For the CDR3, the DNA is TGTGCCAGCAGCTTGTTGACTGACAATTCACCCCTCCACTTT. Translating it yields CASSLLTDNSPLHF.

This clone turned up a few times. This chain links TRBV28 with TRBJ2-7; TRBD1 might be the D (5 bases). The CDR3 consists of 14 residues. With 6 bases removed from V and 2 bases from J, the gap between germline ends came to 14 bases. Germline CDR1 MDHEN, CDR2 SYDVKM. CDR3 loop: CASRSAGSAYEQYF. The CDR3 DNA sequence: TGTGCCAGCAGGAGCGCAGGGTCAGCCTACGAGCAGTACTTC. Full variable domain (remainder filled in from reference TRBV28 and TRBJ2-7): DVKVTQSSRYLVKRTGEKVFLECVQDMDHENMFWYRQDPGLGLRLIYFSYDVKMKEKGDIPEGYSVSREKKERFSLILESASTNQTSMYLCASRSAGSAYEQYFGPGTRLTVT.

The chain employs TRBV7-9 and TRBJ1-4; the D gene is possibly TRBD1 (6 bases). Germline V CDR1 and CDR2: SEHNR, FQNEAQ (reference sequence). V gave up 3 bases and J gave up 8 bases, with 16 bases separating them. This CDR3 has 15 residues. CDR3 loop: CASSFRGQGTEKLFF. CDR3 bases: TGTGCCAGCAGCTTTAGGGGACAAGGCACGGAAAAACTGTTTTTT.

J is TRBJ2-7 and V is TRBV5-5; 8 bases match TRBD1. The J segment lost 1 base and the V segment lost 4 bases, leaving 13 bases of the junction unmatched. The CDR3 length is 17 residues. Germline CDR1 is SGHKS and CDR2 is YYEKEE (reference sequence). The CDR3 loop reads CASSVSRPWDRSYEQYF. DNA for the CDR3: TGTGCCAGCAGCGTTTCCCGCCCTTGGGACAGGTCCTACGAGCAGTACTTC.

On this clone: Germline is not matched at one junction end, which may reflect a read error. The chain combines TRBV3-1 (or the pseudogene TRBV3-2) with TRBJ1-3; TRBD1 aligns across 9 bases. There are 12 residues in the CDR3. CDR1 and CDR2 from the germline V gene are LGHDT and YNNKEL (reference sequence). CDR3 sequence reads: CASSLTGQGPHF. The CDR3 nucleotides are TGTGCCAGCAGCCTTACGGGACAGGGCCCCCATTTT.

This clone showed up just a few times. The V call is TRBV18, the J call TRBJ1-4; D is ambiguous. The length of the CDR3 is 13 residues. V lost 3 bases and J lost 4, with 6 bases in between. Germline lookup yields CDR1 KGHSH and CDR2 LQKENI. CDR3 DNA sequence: TGTGCCAGCTCACCCGGGATTAATGAAAAACTGTTTTTT. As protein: CASSPGINEKLFF.

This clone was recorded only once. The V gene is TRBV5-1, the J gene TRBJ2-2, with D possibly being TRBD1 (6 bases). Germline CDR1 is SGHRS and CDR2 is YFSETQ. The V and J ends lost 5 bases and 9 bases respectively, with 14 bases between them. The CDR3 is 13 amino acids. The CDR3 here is CASSSGQFRELFF. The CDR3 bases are TGCGCCAGCAGTTCCGGACAGTTCCGGGAGCTGTTTTTT.

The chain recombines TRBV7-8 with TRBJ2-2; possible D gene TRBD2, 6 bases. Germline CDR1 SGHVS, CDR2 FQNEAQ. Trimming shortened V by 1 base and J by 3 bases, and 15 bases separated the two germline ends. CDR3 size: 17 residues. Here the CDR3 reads CASSLGPPGTYTGELFF. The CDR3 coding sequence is TGTGCCAGCAGCTTAGGTCCCCCGGGGACTTACACCGGGGAGCTGTTTTTT.

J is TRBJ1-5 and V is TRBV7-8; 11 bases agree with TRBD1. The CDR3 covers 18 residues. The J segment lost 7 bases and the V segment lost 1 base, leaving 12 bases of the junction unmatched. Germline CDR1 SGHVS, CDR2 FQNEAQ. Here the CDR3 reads CASSLVGTGGRHVQPQHF. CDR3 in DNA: TGTGCCAGCAGCTTAGTCGGGACAGGGGGTCGACATGTACAGCCCCAGCATTTT. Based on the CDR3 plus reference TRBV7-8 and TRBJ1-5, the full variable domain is GAGVSQSPRYKVAKRGQDVALRCDPISGHVSLFWYQQALGQGPEFLTYFQNEAQLDKSGLPSDRFFAERPEGSVSTLKIQRTQQEDSAVYLCASSLVGTGGRHVQPQHFGDGTRLSIL.

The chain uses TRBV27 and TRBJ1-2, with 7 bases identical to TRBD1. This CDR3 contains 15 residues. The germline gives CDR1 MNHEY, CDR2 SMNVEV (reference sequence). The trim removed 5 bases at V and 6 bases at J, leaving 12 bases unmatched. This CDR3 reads CASSPRGQRLDGYTF. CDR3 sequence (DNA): TGTGCCAGCAGTCCCCGGGGACAGCGACTAGATGGCTACACCTTC.

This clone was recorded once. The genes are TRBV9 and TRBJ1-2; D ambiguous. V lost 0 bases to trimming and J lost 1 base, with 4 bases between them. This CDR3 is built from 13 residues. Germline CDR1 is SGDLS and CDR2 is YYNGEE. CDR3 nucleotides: TGTGCCAGCAGCGTAGGAGTTAACTATGGCTACACCTTC. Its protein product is CASSVGVNYGYTF.

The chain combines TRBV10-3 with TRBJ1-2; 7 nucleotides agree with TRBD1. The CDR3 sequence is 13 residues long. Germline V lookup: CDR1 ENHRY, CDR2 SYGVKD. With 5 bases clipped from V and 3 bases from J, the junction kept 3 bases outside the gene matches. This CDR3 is CAISKQGYYGYTF. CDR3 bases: TGTGCCATCAGTAAACAGGGGTACTATGGCTACACCTTC.

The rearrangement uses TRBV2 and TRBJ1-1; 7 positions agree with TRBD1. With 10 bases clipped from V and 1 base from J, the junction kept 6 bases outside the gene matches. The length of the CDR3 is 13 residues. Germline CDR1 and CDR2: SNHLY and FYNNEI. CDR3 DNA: TGTGCCACCGAAGGGGGCCGGAACACTGAAGCTTTCTTT. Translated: CATEGGRNTEAFF.

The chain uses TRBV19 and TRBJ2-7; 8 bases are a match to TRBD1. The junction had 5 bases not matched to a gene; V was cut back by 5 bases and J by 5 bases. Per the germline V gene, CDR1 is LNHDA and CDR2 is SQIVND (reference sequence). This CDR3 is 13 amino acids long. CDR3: CASSAQQGDEQYV. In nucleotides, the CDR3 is TGTGCCAGTAGTGCGCAACAGGGGGACGAGCAGTACGTC.

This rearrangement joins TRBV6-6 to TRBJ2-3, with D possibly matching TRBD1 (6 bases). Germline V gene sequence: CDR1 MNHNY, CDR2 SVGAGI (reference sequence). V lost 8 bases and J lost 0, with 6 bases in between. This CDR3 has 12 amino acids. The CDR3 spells CASQGSTDTQYF. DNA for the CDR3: TGTGCCAGCCAGGGGAGCACAGATACGCAGTATTTT.

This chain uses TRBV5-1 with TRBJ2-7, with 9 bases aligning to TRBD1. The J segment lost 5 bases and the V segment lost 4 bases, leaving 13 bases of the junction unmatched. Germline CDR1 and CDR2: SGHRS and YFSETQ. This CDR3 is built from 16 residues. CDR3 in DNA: TGCGCCAGCAGCATAGACCCCGGGACAGGGAGGAACGAGCAGTACTTC. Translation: CASSIDPGTGRNEQYF.

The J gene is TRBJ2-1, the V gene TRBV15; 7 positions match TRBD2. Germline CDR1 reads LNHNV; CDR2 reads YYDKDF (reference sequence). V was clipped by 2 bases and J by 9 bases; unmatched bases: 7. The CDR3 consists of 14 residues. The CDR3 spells CATSRQGLNSEQFF. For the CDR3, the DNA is TGTGCCACCAGCAGACAGGGACTAAACTCTGAGCAGTTCTTC.

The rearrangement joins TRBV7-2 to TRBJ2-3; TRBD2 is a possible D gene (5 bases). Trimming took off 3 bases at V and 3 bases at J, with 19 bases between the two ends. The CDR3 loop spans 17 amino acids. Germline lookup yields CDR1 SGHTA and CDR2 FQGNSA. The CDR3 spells CASSFSQSRRGTDTQYF. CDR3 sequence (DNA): TGTGCCAGCAGCTTTAGCCAGTCACGAAGAGGGACAGATACGCAGTATTTT.

CDR3 region: CASSTGIYEQYF. CDR3 DNA: TGTGCCAGCAGTACAGGAATCTACGAGCAGTACTTC. The chain recombines TRBV12-3 or TRBV12-4 with TRBJ2-7, with D possibly matching TRBD1 (5 bases). Deletions cut 5 bases from V and 3 bases from J, with 8 bases between. This CDR3 has 12 amino acids.